This T cell receptor (beta chain) came from a study of response to subunit inactivated influenza vaccine. The study, taken as a whole, reports: Seasonal influenza vaccination, on each occasion, was suggested by the authors to recruit few new T cells.

A single record per CDR3 protein comes from TCRdb applying MiXCR to the RT-PCR reads. The table records around 760,000 distinct CDR3 sequences, roughly 14% of them present only once. The CDR3 consists of 13 residues. The germline V and J ends were trimmed by 3 bases and 3 bases, with 8 bases remaining between them. Germline assignment: CDR1 SGHTA and CDR2 FQGNSA. This clonotype was counted only a few times. Its antigen is unknown. This chain links TRBV7-2 with TRBJ1-1; D is unresolved. The sequencing here drew on PBMCs from blood, taken around 14 days before vaccination. The clonotype was recovered from a man aged 45-60 years who received an inactivated influenza vaccine. This CDR3 reads CASSFLPDTEAFF. The CDR3 bases are TGTGCCAGCAGCTTCCTTCCAGACACTGAAGCTTTCTTT. Complete variable domain (other parts from reference TRBV7-2 and TRBJ1-1): GAGVSQSPSNKVTEKGKDVELRCDPISGHTALYWYRQSLGQGLEFLIYFQGNSAPDKSGLPSDRFSAERTGGSVSTLTIQRTQQEDSAVYLCASSFLPDTEAFFGQGTRLTVV.